The rows below give T cell receptor beta chains drawn from one sample of a study of response to subunit inactivated influenza vaccine. TCRdb re-derived calls from the RT-PCR reads in MiXCR, one entry per CDR3 protein. The repertoire has some 500,000 distinct CDR3 sequences, approximately 17% of them found once; the top ten carry 3% to 3.5%. The sequencing used CD4+ T cells sorted from PBMCs, collected approximately 25 months after vaccination. All receptors come from a man aged 50 to 69 who received an inactivated influenza vaccine. The CDR3 runs from the conserved cysteine through the conserved F or W. The D gene is left open where the match is weak. For some rows the clone size is stated as once, few or many, or as a class when expanded; others skip it.

V: TRBV12-3/TRBV12-4; J: TRBJ2-5; D: .; size: many; DNA: TGTGCCAGCGCCTGGGGCGAAGAAGAGACCCAGTACTTC; CDR3: CASAWGEEETQYF
V: TRBV5-5; J: TRBJ2-5; D: .; size: .; DNA: TGTGCCAGCAGTCTTAAGGGGGTTCAAGAGACCCAGTACTTC; CDR3: CASSLKGVQETQYF
V: TRBV5-1; J: TRBJ1-2; D: .; size: .; DNA: TGCGCCAGCAGCTTGGCCGGTGGGACCCGCGCGGAGGACTATGGCTACACCTTC; CDR3: CASSLAGGTRAEDYGYTF
V: TRBV29-1; J: TRBJ2-3; D: TRBD2; size: many; DNA: TGCAGCGTTGTGCCTAGCGGCCGCACAGATACGCAGTATTTT; CDR3: CSVVPSGRTDTQYF
V: TRBV4-3; J: TRBJ2-5; D: .; size: .; DNA: TGCGCCAGCAGCCGAGAGAGTGGGCCCCAGTACTTC; CDR3: CASSRESGPQYF
V: TRBV7-2; J: TRBJ2-2; D: .; size: .; DNA: TGTGCCAGCAGCCCCGGGAGCTTGGGGAACACCGGGGAGCTGTTTTTT; CDR3: CASSPGSLGNTGELFF
V: TRBV19; J: TRBJ2-3; D: .; size: .; DNA: TGTGCCGGTAGTCCGGGAAGCACAGATACGCAGTATTTT; CDR3: CAGSPGSTDTQYF
V: TRBV5-6; J: TRBJ2-1; D: TRBD1; size: .; DNA: TGTGCCAGCAGCTTGAGGGGACAGCGATACAATGAGCAGTTCTTC; CDR3: CASSLRGQRYNEQFF
V: TRBV20-1; J: TRBJ2-1; D: TRBD2; size: .; DNA: TGCAGTGCTAGAGCGGGACTAGCGGGAGAAAGAGGCTCCTACAATGAGCAGTTCTTC; CDR3: CSARAGLAGERGSYNEQFF
V: TRBV4-3; J: TRBJ2-1; D: TRBD1; size: many; DNA: TGCGCCAGCAGCCAAGATCTAGGACAGGGGGCAGGTGAGCAGTTCTTC; CDR3: CASSQDLGQGAGEQFF
V: TRBV5-1; J: TRBJ2-4; D: .; size: .; DNA: TGCGCCAGCAGCTTGGCCCCCCAGGGAGCGACGATTAGCAAAAACATTCAGTACTTC; CDR3: CASSLAPQGATISKNIQYF
V: TRBV5-4; J: TRBJ1-2; D: TRBD1; size: few; DNA: TGTGCCAGCAGCTTTCTCAGGGGGGAGAACTATGGCTACACCTTC; CDR3: CASSFLRGENYGYTF
V: TRBV7-2; J: TRBJ2-4; D: TRBD2; size: .; DNA: TGTGCCAGCAGCTCGACTAGCGGGAGAGTGGACATTCAGTACTTC; CDR3: CASSSTSGRVDIQYF
V: TRBV3-1; J: TRBJ1-2; D: .; size: few; DNA: TGTGCCAGCAGCCAAGAAGTCCATCGAACTCACTATGGCTACACCTTC; CDR3: CASSQEVHRTHYGYTF
V: TRBV6-2/TRBV6-3; J: TRBJ2-4; D: .; size: .; DNA: TGTGCCAGCAGTTACTCGGGTCATAAAAACATTCAGTACTTC; CDR3: CASSYSGHKNIQYF
V: TRBV5-1; J: TRBJ2-5; D: TRBD1; size: .; DNA: TGCGCCAGCAGGGAACCGACAGGGAACCAAGAGACCCAGTACTTC; CDR3: CASREPTGNQETQYF
V: TRBV6-6; J: TRBJ1-5; D: .; size: .; DNA: TGTGCCAGCAGTTACGAGGGACAGCCCCAGCATTTT; CDR3: CASSYEGQPQHF
V: TRBV7-9; J: TRBJ2-4; D: .; size: few; DNA: TGTGCCAGCAGCTGGGACTTAGCCAAAAACATTCAGTACTTC; CDR3: CASSWDLAKNIQYF
V: TRBV20-1; J: TRBJ2-1; D: TRBD2; size: few; DNA: TGCAGTGCTAGCCCCATCCTAGCGGGGGGGAACAATGAGCAGTTCTTC; CDR3: CSASPILAGGNNEQFF
V: TRBV7-6; J: TRBJ2-1; D: .; size: .; DNA: TGTGCCAGCAGCTTAGTTCTGGCTGGAGATTCAGAGCAGTTCTTC; CDR3: CASSLVLAGDSEQFF
V: TRBV4-2; J: TRBJ2-3; D: .; size: few; DNA: TGTGCCAGCGGAAGCACAGATACGCAGTATTTT; CDR3: CASGSTDTQYF
V: TRBV3-1; J: TRBJ2-5; D: .; size: few; DNA: TGTGCCAGCAGCCAAGGGCAGGTGCCTGCTGAGACCCAGTACTTC; CDR3: CASSQGQVPAETQYF
V: TRBV20-1; J: TRBJ2-2; D: TRBD2; size: many; DNA: TGCAGTGCTAGAGTGGGAGGGTCCACCGGGGAGCTGTTTTTT; CDR3: CSARVGGSTGELFF
V: TRBV12-3/TRBV12-4; J: TRBJ1-4; D: .; size: .; DNA: TGTGCCAGCAGTTTAGTCCGAGCCCCTGGGGAAAAACTGTTTTTT; CDR3: CASSLVRAPGEKLFF
V: TRBV9; J: TRBJ1-3; D: .; size: .; DNA: TGTGCCAGCAGCAGAGGGGGGTCAGTTCTGAGCTCTGGAAACACCATATATTTT; CDR3: CASSRGGSVLSSGNTIYF
V: TRBV27; J: TRBJ2-1; D: TRBD1; size: many; DNA: TGTGCCAGCAGTCCCCCCTCCGGGACAGGCTCCTACAATGAGCAGTTCTTC; CDR3: CASSPPSGTGSYNEQFF
V: TRBV6-1; J: TRBJ2-5; D: .; size: .; DNA: TGTGCCAGCAGTGGAGGCGGAGGAGGAGAGACCCAGTACTTC; CDR3: CASSGGGGGETQYF
V: TRBV20-1; J: TRBJ2-1; D: TRBD2; size: .; DNA: TGCAGTGCTAGAGATCTGGGGACTAGCGGGAGTGTCTATGAGCAGTTCTTC; CDR3: CSARDLGTSGSVYEQFF
V: TRBV20-1; J: TRBJ2-7; D: TRBD2; size: many; DNA: TGCAGTGCTAGTCCGACTAGCGGCCCCTACGAGCAGTACTTC; CDR3: CSASPTSGPYEQYF
V: TRBV5-1; J: TRBJ2-1; D: TRBD2; size: .; DNA: TGCGCCAGCAGCTTGGAGGGACTAGCCCTTCCAGGTGAGCAGTTCTTC; CDR3: CASSLEGLALPGEQFF
V: TRBV20-1; J: TRBJ1-1; D: .; size: few; DNA: TGCAGTGCTAGAGAAGCCATCCAAGACAAAGCTTTCTTT; CDR3: CSAREAIQDKAFF
V: TRBV20-1; J: TRBJ2-7; D: .; size: few; DNA: TGCAGTGCTAGTGCTAGCCAGGGCTACGAGCAGTACTTC; CDR3: CSASASQGYEQYF
V: TRBV2; J: TRBJ1-2; D: TRBD1; size: few; DNA: TGTGCCAGCGGCCGGGACAGCCTTAACTATGGCTACACCTTC; CDR3: CASGRDSLNYGYTF
V: TRBV5-1; J: TRBJ2-1; D: .; size: few; DNA: TGCGCCAGCAGCTTGGGGACAAACCTCTACAATGAGCAGTTCTTC; CDR3: CASSLGTNLYNEQFF
V: TRBV12-3/TRBV12-4; J: TRBJ2-1; D: TRBD1; size: few; DNA: TGTGCCAGCAGTCCCGGGACAGGGTGGAATGAGCAGTTCTTC; CDR3: CASSPGTGWNEQFF
V: TRBV7-2; J: TRBJ2-5; D: TRBD1; size: few; DNA: TGTGCCAGCAGCTTAGTTTCCAGGACAGGGACCCAGTACTTC; CDR3: CASSLVSRTGTQYF